This T cell receptor (beta chain) stems from a study of blood T cell repertoires in COVID-19. About the study: Spain, Italy and the United States supplied samples that represented acute and convalescent COVID-19.

Sequenced by immunoSEQ multiplex PCR; TCRdb stores in-frame clones only, minus some. Seen here are roughly 76,000 clones, about 80% observed once, and the top ten hold about a sixth. Sequences were obtained from peripheral blood. The receptor's source is a human donor in a cohort sampled during active COVID-19.

In DNA form, the CDR3 reads TGTGCCAGCAGCCACCGCGGGGTGGACCTACGGGAGCAGTACTTC. This codes for CASSHRGVDLREQYF. The V call is TRBV14, the J call TRBJ2-7; perhaps TRBD2 as D (6 bases). Germline V gene lookup returns CDR1 SGHDN and CDR2 FVKESK. There are 15 residues in the CDR3. V lost 3 bases, J lost 7 bases, and 19 bases lay in between.